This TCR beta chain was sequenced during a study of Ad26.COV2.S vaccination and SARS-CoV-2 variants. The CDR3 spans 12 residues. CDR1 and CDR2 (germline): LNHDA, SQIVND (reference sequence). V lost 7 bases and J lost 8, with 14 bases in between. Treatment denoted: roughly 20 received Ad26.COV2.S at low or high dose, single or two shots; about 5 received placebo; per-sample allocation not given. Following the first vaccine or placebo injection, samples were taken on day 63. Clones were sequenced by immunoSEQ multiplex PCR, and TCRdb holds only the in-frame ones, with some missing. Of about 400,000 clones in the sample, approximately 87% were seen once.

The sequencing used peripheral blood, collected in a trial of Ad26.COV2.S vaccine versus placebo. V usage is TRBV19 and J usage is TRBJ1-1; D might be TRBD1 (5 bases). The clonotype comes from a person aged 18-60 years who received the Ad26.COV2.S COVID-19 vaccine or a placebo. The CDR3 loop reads CASTPGQLEAFF. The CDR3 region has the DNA TGTGCCAGTACTCCAGGACAACTAGAAGCTTTCTTT.